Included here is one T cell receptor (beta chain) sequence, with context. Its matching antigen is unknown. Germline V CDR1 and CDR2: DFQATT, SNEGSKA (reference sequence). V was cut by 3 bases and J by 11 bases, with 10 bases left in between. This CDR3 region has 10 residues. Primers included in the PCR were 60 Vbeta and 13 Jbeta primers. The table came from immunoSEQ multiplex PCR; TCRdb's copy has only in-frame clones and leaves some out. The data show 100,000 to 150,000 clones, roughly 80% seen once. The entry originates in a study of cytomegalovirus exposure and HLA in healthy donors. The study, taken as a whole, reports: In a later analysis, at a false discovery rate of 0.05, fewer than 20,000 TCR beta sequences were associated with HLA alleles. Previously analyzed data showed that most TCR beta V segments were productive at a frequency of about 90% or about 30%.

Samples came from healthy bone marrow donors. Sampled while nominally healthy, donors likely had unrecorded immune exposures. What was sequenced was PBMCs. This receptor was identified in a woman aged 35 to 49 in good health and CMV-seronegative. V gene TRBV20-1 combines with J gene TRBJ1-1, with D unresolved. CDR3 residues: CSARAGIAFF. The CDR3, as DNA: TGCAGTGCTAGGGCCGGGATCGCTTTCTTT.